Listed below are T cell receptor beta chains from one sample, sequenced in a study of T cells in Graves' hyperthyroidism and ophthalmopathy. TCRdb called the multiplex PCR reads again in MiXCR, with one record for every CDR3 protein. The data hold about 210,000 distinct CDR3 sequences, with roughly 18% observed a single time. Sequenced material: blood. Every receptor here comes from a man in his fifties or sixties with Graves' hyperthyroidism. Each CDR3 is given without its conserved first and last residue.

TRBJ2-1	TRBV5-1	ASSLVAGAGSEQF
TRBJ2-4	TRBV5-1	ASSQRDGYLATVAKNIQY
TRBJ1-5	TRBV20-1	SARPPNSNQPQH
TRBJ2-7	TRBV27	ASSLKAAYEQY
TRBJ2-2	TRBV6-1	ASSSGGASGELF
TRBJ2-3	TRBV12-3/TRBV12-4	ASSVRTGGLTDTQY
TRBJ1-2	TRBV29-1	SGEGSYGYT
TRBJ1-1	TRBV10-2	ASSDNLNTEAF
TRBJ2-2	TRBV27	ASSLGQDTGELF
TRBJ1-4	TRBV11-3	ASSSNRYEKLF
TRBJ2-2	TRBV5-1	ASSLVGDGTGELF
TRBJ1-1	TRBV18	ASSPSENTEAF
TRBJ1-5	TRBV2	ASSEGTEQPQH
TRBJ1-5	TRBV7-2	ASSLWGAYDQPQH
TRBJ2-1	TRBV9	ASSVDPAGGYNEQF
TRBJ2-1	TRBV7-8	ASSDNRGKSSYNEQF
TRBJ1-6	TRBV12-3/TRBV12-4	ASQLGGYNSPLH
TRBJ1-6	TRBV20-1	SALQGLDNSPLH
TRBJ2-3	TRBV10-3	AISDPGTRASDTQY
TRBJ1-3	TRBV10-3	AIRSDRSGNTIY
TRBJ2-5	TRBV3-1	ASSQVGSLGQETQY
TRBJ2-3	TRBV12-3/TRBV12-4	ASSLKGGSTDTQY
TRBJ2-5	TRBV28	ASREDRDSKETQY
TRBJ2-1	TRBV20-1	SARRPGNEQF
TRBJ2-1	TRBV11-2	ASSWGGTVAYNEQF
TRBJ1-4	TRBV19	ASSARTGIEKLF
TRBJ1-6	TRBV12-3/TRBV12-4	ASSPLQNSPLH
TRBJ2-6	TRBV11-2	ASSLTSGANVLT
TRBJ2-7	TRBV15	ATSGPGLAGGSREQY
TRBJ1-5	TRBV18	ASSPLKGNQPQH
TRBJ2-7	TRBV4-1	ASSQDPGSVYEQY
TRBJ2-3	TRBV5-1	ASTQGAPDTDTQY
TRBJ2-1	TRBV5-1	ASSFSGSYNEQF
TRBJ2-5	TRBV10-3	AISDSGTGYQETQY
TRBJ2-7	TRBV10-2	ASSEGGFRGRYEQY
TRBJ2-2	TRBV6-1	ASSISGSTGELF
TRBJ2-1	TRBV12-3/TRBV12-4	ASNILAGVPNEQF
TRBJ2-7	TRBV20-1	SARGLAGSYEQY
TRBJ1-6	TRBV9	ASSVARNSPLH
TRBJ2-7	TRBV28	ASSLSPSGRAEQY
TRBJ1-5	TRBV19	ASSRSGGPREQPQH
TRBJ2-7	TRBV3-2	ASSSGLSIPAKQY
TRBJ1-2	TRBV6-2/TRBV6-3	ASSYDGRRYGYT
TRBJ2-3	TRBV13	ASRRGGSPTDTQY
TRBJ1-1	TRBV20-1	SARAPVEDTEAF
TRBJ2-4	TRBV2	ASIPPLANIQY
TRBJ2-7	TRBV2	ASSVSGRASEQY